The 2 T cell receptor beta chains below were found in one sample sequenced in a study of T cell repertoires in cytomegalovirus infection. TCRdb used MiXCR to reprocess the reads, holding one entry per CDR3 protein. The sample lists approximately 140,000 distinct CDR3 sequences; approximately 9.2% were seen once. Sample: PBMCs. The receptors derive from a human donor in good health (CMV status not recorded). Some clones in this sample may be carry-over from other donors' samples.

This clonotype occurred a few times. V and J are TRBV7-9 and TRBJ1-1; a weak D match, TRBD1 (6 bases). Germline lookup yields CDR1 SEHNR and CDR2 FQNEAQ (reference sequence). The V end was cut by 0 bases, the J end by 4 bases, with 9 bases between. The CDR3 spans 14 residues. The CDR3 DNA follows: TGTGCCAGCAGCTTAGCGGGGGCGTTCACTGAAGCTTTCTTT. This gives the protein CASSLAGAFTEAFF. Filled out from reference TRBV7-9 and TRBJ1-1, the complete variable domain reads DTGVSQNPRHKITKRGQNVTFRCDPISEHNRLYWYRQTLGQGPEFLTYFQNEAQLEKSRLLSDRFSAERPKGSFSTLEIQRTEQGDSAMYLCASSLAGAFTEAFFGQGTRLTVV.

In this sample, this clonotype turned up many times. The chain is built from TRBV6-5 and TRBJ2-1, with 7 positions matching TRBD2. J was trimmed by 7 bases and V by 3 bases; bases with no gene match: 3. The CDR3 is 13 amino acids. Germline CDR1 is MNHEY and CDR2 is SVGAGI. CDR3 DNA sequence: TGTGCCAGCAGTTATCCCGGGGGGAATGAGCAGTTCTTC. Protein sequence: CASSYPGGNEQFF.